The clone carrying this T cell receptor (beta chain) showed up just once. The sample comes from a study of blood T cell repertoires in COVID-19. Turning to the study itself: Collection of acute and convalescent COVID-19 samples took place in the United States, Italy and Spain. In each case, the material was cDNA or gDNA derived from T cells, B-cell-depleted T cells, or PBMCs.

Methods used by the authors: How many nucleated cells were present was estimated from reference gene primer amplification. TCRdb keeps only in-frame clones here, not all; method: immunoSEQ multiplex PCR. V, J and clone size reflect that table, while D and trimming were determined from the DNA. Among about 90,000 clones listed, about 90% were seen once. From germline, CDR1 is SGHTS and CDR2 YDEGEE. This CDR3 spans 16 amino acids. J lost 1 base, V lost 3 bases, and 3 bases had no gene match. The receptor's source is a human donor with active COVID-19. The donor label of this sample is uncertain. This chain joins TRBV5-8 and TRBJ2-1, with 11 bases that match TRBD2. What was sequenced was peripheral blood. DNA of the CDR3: TGTGCCAGCAGCTCCAGGACTAGCGGGTCCTACAATGAGCAGTTCTTC. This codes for CASSSRTSGSYNEQFF. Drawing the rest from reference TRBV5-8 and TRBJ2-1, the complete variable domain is EAGVTQSPTHLIKTRGQQATLRCSPISGHTSVYWYQQALGLGLQFLLWYDEGEERNRGNFPPRFSGRQFPNYSSELNVNALELEDSALYLCASSSRTSGSYNEQFFGPGTRLTVL.